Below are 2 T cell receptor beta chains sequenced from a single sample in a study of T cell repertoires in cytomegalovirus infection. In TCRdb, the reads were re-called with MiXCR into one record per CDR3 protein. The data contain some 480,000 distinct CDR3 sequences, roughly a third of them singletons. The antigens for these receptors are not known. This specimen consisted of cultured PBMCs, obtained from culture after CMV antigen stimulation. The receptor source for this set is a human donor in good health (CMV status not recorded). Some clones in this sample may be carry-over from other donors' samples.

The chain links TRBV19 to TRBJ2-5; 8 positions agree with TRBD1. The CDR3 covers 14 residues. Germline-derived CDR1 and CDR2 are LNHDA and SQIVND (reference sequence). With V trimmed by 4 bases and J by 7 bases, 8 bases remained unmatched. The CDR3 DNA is TGTGCCAGTAGTAGCAGGGGGCGGGAAACGACCCAGTACTTC. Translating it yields CASSSRGRETTQYF.

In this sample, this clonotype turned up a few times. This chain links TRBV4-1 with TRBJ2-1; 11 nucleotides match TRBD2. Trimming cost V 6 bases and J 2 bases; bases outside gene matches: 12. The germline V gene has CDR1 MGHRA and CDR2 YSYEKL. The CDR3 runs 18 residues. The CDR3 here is CASSDTGTSGPPYNEQFF. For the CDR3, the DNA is TGCGCCAGCAGTGACACCGGGACTAGCGGTCCACCCTACAATGAGCAGTTCTTC.